This passage covers 10 T cell receptor beta chains from one sample sequenced in a study of blood T cells in healthy people across ages. A J-beta primer mix and a sample-barcoded 5' primer were used in a second PCR of about 7 to 12 cycles. TCRdb analysed the 5' RACE reads with MiXCR anew, one entry per CDR3 protein. The sample lists roughly 900,000 distinct CDR3 sequences, under 50% occurring once. The sequenced material came from blood. All receptors derive from a man aged 30-40 years in good health.

V and J are TRBV4-1 and TRBJ2-1; the match to TRBD2 covers 11 bases. This CDR3 contains 15 residues. The junction had 5 bases not matched to a gene; V was cut back by 8 bases and J by 2 bases. Per germline, CDR1 MGHRA and CDR2 YSYEKL. The CDR3 bases are TGCGCCAGCTGCTATAGCGGGGGGGCCTACAATGAGCAGTTCTTC. It translates to CASCYSGGAYNEQFF.

The table lists this clonotype with a few counts. The rearrangement uses TRBV7-9 and TRBJ1-2; 11 nucleotides align to TRBD1. Germline assignment: CDR1 SEHNR and CDR2 FQNEAQ (reference sequence). CDR3 length: 15 amino acids. The trim removed 3 bases at V and 3 bases at J, leaving 3 bases unmatched. Here the CDR3 DNA reads TGTGCCAGCAGCTTCCGGGACAGGGGGGACTATGGCTACACCTTC. Its protein product is CASSFRDRGDYGYTF.

J is TRBJ2-5 and V is TRBV4-2; 10 bases match TRBD2. V lost 2 bases to trimming and J lost 1 base; unmatched junction nucleotides: 7. There are 17 residues in the CDR3. Germline V gene lookup returns CDR1 LGHNA and CDR2 YNFKEQ. DNA for the CDR3: TGTGCCAGCAGCCAACCTTTAGCGGGGGGCTTCCAAGAGACCCAGTACTTC. Its translation: CASSQPLAGGFQETQYF.

The V call is TRBV5-6, the J call TRBJ2-7; 9 nucleotides line up with TRBD1. J was trimmed by 9 bases and V by 4 bases; bases with no gene match: 14. Germline V gives CDR1 SGHDT, CDR2 YYEEEE. The CDR3 length is 15 residues. The CDR3 bases are TGTGCCAGCAGCACCTACGCCGAGGGACAGGGAACGCAGTACTTC. Its protein is CASSTYAEGQGTQYF.

The genes are TRBV11-2 and TRBJ1-5; no reliable D call. The CDR3 runs to 13 residues. Trimming cost V 6 bases and J 4 bases, with 10 bases left between them. CDR1 is SGHAT, CDR2 FQNNGV, per germline. CDR3 sequence reads: CASSSSTNQPQHF. The CDR3 nucleotides read TGTGCCAGCAGTTCTTCAACGAATCAGCCCCAGCATTTT.

This chain links TRBV11-2 with TRBJ2-1, with 7 bases aligning to TRBD2. Germline CDR1 is SGHAT and CDR2 is FQNNGV. V shed 6 bases and J 4 bases; nucleotides not matched to a gene: 9. This CDR3 spans 15 amino acids. This CDR3 reads CASSGLRGTYNEQFF. DNA of the CDR3: TGTGCCAGCAGTGGATTGCGGGGGACTTACAATGAGCAGTTCTTC.

This chain joins TRBV12-3 or TRBV12-4 and TRBJ2-2, with a possible D match to TRBD2 (5 bases). V was shortened by 5 bases and J by 6 bases, with 16 bases between the two germline ends. The CDR3 length is 15 residues. The CDR3 is CASSAGLYRAGELFF. The CDR3 nucleotides read TGTGCCAGCAGTGCGGGCCTTTACCGGGCCGGGGAGCTGTTTTTT.

The chain links TRBV5-1 to TRBJ2-4; TRBD1 matches 10 bases. The CDR3 has 13 residues. From germline, CDR1 is SGHRS and CDR2 YFSETQ. V was pared by 4 bases and J by 7 bases, with 2 bases of the junction left unmatched. Here the CDR3 reads CASSTGQGNIQYF. The CDR3 DNA reads as TGCGCCAGCAGCACGGGACAGGGGAACATTCAGTACTTC.

Written as DNA, the CDR3 is TGCGCCAGCAGCCACGGACAGCAAGAGTCCCAGTACTTC. Translating it yields CASSHGQQESQYF. J is TRBJ2-7 and V is TRBV5-1; possible D gene TRBD1, 6 bases. The germline V gene encodes CDR1 SGHRS and CDR2 YFSETQ. Trimming shortened V by 4 bases and J by 10 bases, and 18 bases separated the two germline ends. This CDR3 has 13 amino acids.

As for this clonotype: One base away lies a much larger clone, so this may be a sequencing read error. This chain connects TRBV29-1 to TRBJ2-7; D perhaps matches TRBD1 (5 bases). The CDR3 loop spans 12 amino acids. CDR1 and CDR2 from the germline V gene are SQVTM and ANQGSEA. Trimming left V 8 bases short and J 10 bases short, with 21 bases between. CDR3: CSSRQSQEAQYF. The CDR3 nucleotides read TGCAGCTCCCGACAGAGTCAAGAGGCCCAGTACTTC.